This record concerns one TCR beta chain sequence. Its antigen is not known. In the CD4+ fraction, cells were divided into CD45RA+ naive and CD45RA-negative memory subsets. TCRdb keeps only in-frame clones here, not all; method: immunoSEQ multiplex PCR. Here the sample spans some 500,000 clones, about 96% being singletons. The data belong to a study of shared clonotypes between healthy human individuals. For the study at large: Donor ages ranged 18 to 49 years: a couple of women, a few men.

Unmatched junction bases numbered 4, after V lost 4 bases and J lost 2 bases. Germline loops: CDR1 MDHEN, CDR2 SYDVKM. The CDR3 loop spans 15 amino acids. Study results and limitations: Across subsets, estimated richness was generally greater for naive than for memory populations. In contrast to clonotypes shared by all four donors, non-shared clonotypes had lower generation probabilities.

V gene TRBV28 combines with J gene TRBJ2-5; the match to TRBD1 covers 10 bases. The sequenced material came from naive CD4+ T cells sorted from blood. Subset noted: CD45RA+ positively selected. The TCR originated in a woman between 25 and 40 years old in good health. The CDR3 sequence is CASSSGQGKQETQYF. CDR3 bases: TGTGCCAGCAGTTCGGGACAGGGGAAACAAGAGACCCAGTACTTC. Filled out from reference TRBV28 and TRBJ2-5, the complete variable domain reads DVKVTQSSRYLVKRTGEKVFLECVQDMDHENMFWYRQDPGLGLRLIYFSYDVKMKEKGDIPEGYSVSREKKERFSLILESASTNQTSMYLCASSSGQGKQETQYFGPGTRLLVL.